The present TCR beta chain was sequenced within a study of blood T cell repertoires in COVID-19. Turning to the study itself: Researchers got acute and convalescent COVID-19 samples from the United States, Italy and Spain. The analysed material was cDNA or gDNA that came from T cells, B-cell-depleted T cells, or PBMCs.

Methods used by the authors: The assay estimated nucleated cells by amplifying reference gene primers. Only in-frame clones appear in the TCRdb table, and some are missing; sequencing was by immunoSEQ multiplex PCR. That table gives V, J and clone size, and the DNA gave D and trimming. Here the sample spans about 55,000 clones, 80% to 95% being singletons. This CDR3 is 15 amino acids long. V gave up 4 bases and J gave up 2 bases; unmatched junction bases: 7. Per germline, CDR1 SGHTA and CDR2 FQGNSA. The gene calls are TRBV7-2 and TRBJ2-7; 8 bases line up with TRBD2. The sample was peripheral blood. The receptor was derived from a human donor with active COVID-19. The donor label of this sample is uncertain. Here the CDR3 DNA reads TGTGCCAGCAGCTGGGCGACTAGCGCTACCTACGAGCAGTACTTC. Amino acid sequence: CASSWATSATYEQYF.